A single sample gave rise to the 25 T cell receptor beta chains below, sequenced in a study of T-cell reconstitution after alpha-beta-depleted transplantation in children (dated by TCRdb to between 2015 and 2016). Libraries came from PCR. The instrument given in TCRdb is Illumina HiSeq 2500. To normalize quantification of the TCRbeta repertoire, the TCR libraries were built with molecular barcoding that relied on unique molecular identifiers. The public reads were run again by TCRdb, first through fastp at Q25 and then through MiXCR, and only productive beta chains were kept. A single entry per CDR3 protein holds the most common genes and DNA from its merged rows. Recorded for this sample are 700,000 to 950,000 distinct CDR3 sequences; roughly 15% of them occurred a single time. 5% of the sample comes from the top ten. Explained via the paper, the treatment or condition label denotes: allogeneic hematopoietic cell transplantation with graft depleted of TCRalphabeta T cells and CD19 B cells.

The input for sequencing was PBMCs, mostly from graft donor cells, taken 360 days after TCRalphabeta/CD19-depleted stem cell transplant. Receptors were obtained from a male patient between 5 and 17 years old who had a stem cell transplant for acute lymphoblastic leukemia, so the T cells may come from the graft donor.

The V and J genes are TRBV5-1 and TRBJ2-2; weak D call: TRBD2 (5 bases). CDR1 and CDR2 from the germline V gene are SGHRS and YFSETQ. The CDR3 consists of 14 residues. Trimming pared 6 bases from V and 6 bases from J, leaving 15 bases between. The CDR3 sequence: CASTGGSWAGELFF. The CDR3 DNA reads TGCGCCAGCACTGGCGGGTCTTGGGCCGGGGAGCTGTTTTTT.

The J gene is TRBJ1-5, the V gene TRBV27; 9 bases match TRBD1. The CDR3 has 16 amino acids. Germline trimming cut 0 bases from V and 2 bases from J; bases unmatched to any gene: 2. The germline CDR1 and CDR2 sequences are MNHEY and SMNVEV (reference sequence). The CDR3 DNA follows: TGTGCCAGCAGTTTATCACGGACAGGGGGCAATCAGCCCCAGCATTTT. Residues: CASSLSRTGGNQPQHF.

This clonotype was found a few times. J is TRBJ2-1 and V is TRBV5-1; D unclear. The CDR3 is 12 residues long. V gave up 3 bases and J gave up 10 bases, with 11 bases separating them. In germline, CDR1 is SGHRS, CDR2 YFSETQ. The CDR3 sequence: CASSSRSPEQFF. CDR3 coding DNA: TGCGCCAGCAGCTCCCGGAGTCCGGAGCAGTTCTTC.

The chain uses TRBV5-1 and TRBJ2-7; no clear D. Germline V gives CDR1 SGHRS, CDR2 YFSETQ. The CDR3 runs 12 residues. The V end lost 5 bases, the J end lost 3 bases, and 9 bases lay between the germline ends. CDR3 DNA sequence: TGCGCCAGCAGTTCGGCCCTCTACGAGCAGTACTTC. It encodes CASSSALYEQYF. Based on the CDR3 plus reference TRBV5-1 and TRBJ2-7, the full variable domain is KAGVTQTPRYLIKTRGQQVTLSCSPISGHRSVSWYQQTPGQGLQFLFEYFSETQRNKGNFPGRFSGRQFSNSRSEMNVSTLELGDSALYLCASSSALYEQYFGPGTRLTVT.

In its sample, this clonotype was seen a few times. The J gene is TRBJ1-4, the V gene TRBV6-5; D is possibly TRBD1 (5 bases). This CDR3 spans 16 amino acids. The germline gives CDR1 MNHEY, CDR2 SVGAGI. Trimming took 0 bases from V and 3 from J, leaving 11 bases between them. CDR3 sequence: CASSYSRQFPNEKLFF. The CDR3 DNA is TGTGCCAGCAGTTACTCAAGACAGTTCCCTAATGAAAAACTGTTTTTT.

CDR3 protein: CASSLYVGNTEAFF. As DNA, the CDR3 is TGTGCCAGCAGTTTATATGTGGGGAACACTGAAGCTTTCTTT. This chain uses TRBV12-3 or TRBV12-4 with TRBJ1-1; D unresolved. V dropped 2 bases and J dropped 1 base, with 8 bases sitting between them. The CDR3 length is 14 residues.

In its sample, this clonotype was seen a few times. This sequence joins TRBV7-9 and TRBJ1-1; no firm D call. CDR1 and CDR2 from the germline V gene are SEHNR and FQNEAQ (reference sequence). V was pared by 1 base and J by 1 base, with 10 bases between. This CDR3 has 15 residues. CDR3 nucleotides: TGTGCCAGCAGCTTAGTTCGGGGAAAGAACACTGAAGCTTTCTTT. As protein: CASSLVRGKNTEAFF.

The V and J genes are TRBV11-2 and TRBJ1-1; D unclear. The germline CDR1 and CDR2 sequences are SGHAT and FQNNGV. This CDR3 has 16 amino acids. Trimming cost V 5 bases and J 2 bases, with 18 bases left between them. The CDR3 spells CASSVRPQVANTEAFF. The DNA of the CDR3 is TGTGCCAGCAGCGTCAGACCCCAGGTGGCTAACACTGAAGCTTTCTTT.

CDR3 DNA sequence: TGTGCCACCAGCAGTCACAATTCCCTGAACACTGAAGCTTTCTTT. This encodes CATSSHNSLNTEAFF. This chain uses TRBV15 with TRBJ1-1; D unresolved. Per the germline V gene, CDR1 is LNHNV and CDR2 is YYDKDF (reference sequence). This CDR3 region has 15 residues. The V gene lost 3 bases and the J gene lost 0 bases, with 11 bases spanning the gap.

The chain carries TRBV20-1 and TRBJ2-3; perhaps TRBD1 as D (5 bases). The V end lost 5 bases, the J end lost 7 bases, and 16 bases lay between the germline ends. Germline CDR1 is DFQATT and CDR2 is SNEGSKA (reference sequence). The CDR3 totals 13 residues. CDR3 loop: CSAQDLRTHTQYF. The CDR3 DNA reads TGCAGTGCTCAGGACCTTAGGACACATACGCAGTATTTT.

This clonotype was observed a few times. V is TRBV2 and J is TRBJ2-3, with 11 bases matching TRBD2. This CDR3 has 15 amino acids. Germline V gene sequence: CDR1 SNHLY, CDR2 FYNNEI. V dropped 1 base and J dropped 4; count of bases not matched to a gene: 1. This chain's CDR3 is CASSEGTSGPDTQYF. In DNA, the CDR3 is TGTGCCAGCAGTGAAGGGACTAGCGGGCCAGATACGCAGTATTTT.

The chain links TRBV6-1 to TRBJ1-2, with 8 nucleotides matching TRBD1. Unmatched junction bases numbered 16, after V lost 2 bases and J lost 8 bases. Germline lookup yields CDR1 MNHNS and CDR2 SASEGT. CDR3 length equals 17 residues. In nucleotides, the CDR3 is TGTGCCAGCAGTGAACGTGTTGGGACAGGAACCTTATTCGGCTACACCTTC. It specifies CASSERVGTGTLFGYTF.

The chain has TRBV20-1 and TRBJ1-5; D might be TRBD1 (5 bases). V lost 3 bases, J lost 3 bases, and 9 bases lay in between. This CDR3 comprises 13 residues. Germline CDR1 and CDR2: DFQATT and SNEGSKA (reference sequence). The CDR3 sequence: CSARQGINQPQHF. For the CDR3, the DNA is TGCAGTGCTAGGCAGGGAATCAATCAGCCCCAGCATTTT.

The chain uses TRBV5-6 and TRBJ1-2; 7 bases match TRBD1. Germline CDR1 reads SGHDT; CDR2 reads YYEEEE. This CDR3 has 15 residues. The junction had 11 bases not matched to a gene; V was cut back by 3 bases and J by 6 bases. CDR3 sequence: CASSSWDSRIHGYTF. DNA for the CDR3: TGTGCCAGCAGCTCCTGGGACAGCCGGATTCATGGCTACACCTTC.

This clonotype occurred many times. The V call is TRBV7-9, the J call TRBJ2-1; 8 bases line up with TRBD2. Germline V gene data show CDR1 as SEHNR and CDR2 as FQNEAQ (reference sequence). With 1 base clipped from V and 6 bases from J, the junction kept 5 bases outside the gene matches. There are 15 residues in the CDR3. CDR3 nucleotides: TGTGCCAGCAGCTTAGTGAGCACTAGCGGCAATGAGCAGTTCTTC. Protein sequence: CASSLVSTSGNEQFF. The full variable domain, in which reference TRBV7-9 and TRBJ2-1 provide the parts outside the CDR3, is DTGVSQNPRHKITKRGQNVTFRCDPISEHNRLYWYRQTLGQGPEFLTYFQNEAQLEKSRLLSDRFSAERPKGSFSTLEIQRTEQGDSAMYLCASSLVSTSGNEQFFGPGTRLTVL.

A few counts support this clonotype. V usage is TRBV27 and J usage is TRBJ2-3; TRBD2 matches at 7 bases. The J segment lost 2 bases and the V segment lost 7 bases, leaving 15 bases of the junction unmatched. There are 17 residues in the CDR3. Germline CDR1 MNHEY, CDR2 SMNVEV (reference sequence). The CDR3: CASTNLGGSGPTDTQYF. CDR3 nucleotide sequence: TGTGCCAGCACCAACTTGGGCGGGAGCGGGCCCACAGATACGCAGTATTTT.

This clonotype was recorded a few times. The chain is built from TRBV5-1 and TRBJ2-2; D not certain. This CDR3 is 17 amino acids long. Germline loops: CDR1 SGHRS, CDR2 YFSETQ. V shed 4 bases and J shed 2 bases, with 18 bases lying between them. In nucleotides, the CDR3 is TGCGCCAGCAGCCTAGACCGTAGACGCACAAACACCGGGGAGCTGTTTTTT. This gives the protein CASSLDRRRTNTGELFF.

Turning to this clonotype: The CDR3 end shows no conserved phenylalanine or tryptophan, and so a read error is likely. The chain has TRBV5-1 and TRBJ1-2; possible D gene TRBD1, 5 bases. Germline V gene lookup returns CDR1 SGHRS and CDR2 YFSETQ. Trimming shortened V by 4 bases and J by 2 bases, and 9 bases separated the two germline ends. The CDR3 length is 13 residues. CDR3 protein: CASSGDGNYGYTC. Written as DNA, the CDR3 is TGCGCCAGCAGCGGGGACGGGAACTATGGCTACACCTGC.

This chain links TRBV12-3 or TRBV12-4 with TRBJ2-1; 12 nucleotides match TRBD2. The CDR3 totals 18 residues. V was clipped by 6 bases and J by 1 base; unmatched bases: 10. This CDR3 is CASSRTSGMQRSYNEQFF. The DNA of the CDR3 is TGTGCCAGCAGCCGGACTAGCGGGATGCAAAGATCCTACAATGAGCAGTTCTTC.

This clonotype was found a few times. The V call is TRBV6-5, the J call TRBJ2-7; 10 bases agree with TRBD2. The CDR3 totals 15 residues. With V trimmed by 2 bases and J by 6 bases, 7 bases remained unmatched. The germline gives CDR1 MNHEY, CDR2 SVGAGI. The DNA for the CDR3 is TGTGCCAGCAGTTACGGGCGTCTAGCGGGAGCCGAGCAGTACTTC. Protein: CASSYGRLAGAEQYF.

In its sample, this clonotype was seen once. This chain uses TRBV29-1 with TRBJ2-2; D perhaps matches TRBD1 (5 bases). From germline, CDR1 is SQVTM and CDR2 ANQGSEA. CDR3 length: 14 amino acids. The V end lost 5 bases, the J end lost 2 bases, and 12 bases lay between the germline ends. As DNA, the CDR3 is TGCAGCGTTCAGGGATCGGTAAACACCGGGGAGCTGTTTTTT. Translated: CSVQGSVNTGELFF.

This clonotype has only a few counts. The chain employs TRBV29-1 and TRBJ2-7, with D unclear. The CDR3 runs 12 residues. The germline V gene has CDR1 SQVTM and CDR2 ANQGSEA. V was trimmed by 3 bases and J by 5 bases, leaving 11 bases between them. The CDR3 DNA sequence: TGCAGCGTTGATGGGGTATCGGACGAGCAGTACTTC. Residues: CSVDGVSDEQYF.

This clonotype has just a few counts. The chain has TRBV21-1 and TRBJ1-2; TRBD1 is taken as the D call from the table, unchecked against the DNA. TRBV21-1 is classified as a pseudogene. The CDR3 is 14 amino acids. This CDR3 reads CASSTRDTVYGYTF. As DNA, the CDR3 is TGTGCCAGCAGCACGCGGGACACGGTCTATGGCTACACCTTC.

This clonotype was found a few times. V usage is TRBV9 and J usage is TRBJ1-2; 8 nucleotides align to TRBD1. V shed 0 bases and J 0 bases; nucleotides not matched to a gene: 10. CDR1 and CDR2 (germline): SGDLS, YYNGEE. CDR3 length: 18 amino acids. CDR3 in amino acids: CASSVEFGTGPTNYGYTF. The CDR3 DNA is TGTGCCAGCAGCGTAGAATTCGGGACAGGACCAACTAACTATGGCTACACCTTC.

In its sample, this clonotype was seen a few times. The chain recombines TRBV7-6 with TRBJ2-7, with 7 bases that match TRBD1. V shed 4 bases, J shed 0 bases, and the junction held 3 bases outside the gene matches. Looked up from germline, CDR1 is SGHVS and CDR2 is FNYEAQ. The CDR3 sequence is 14 residues long. This chain's CDR3 is CASSSPGGSYEQYF. CDR3 nucleotides: TGTGCCAGCAGCTCCCCAGGGGGCTCCTACGAGCAGTACTTC. The complete variable domain, with remaining parts taken from reference TRBV7-6 and TRBJ2-7, reads GAGVSQSPRYKVTKRGQDVALRCDPISGHVSLYWYRQALGQGPEFLTYFNYEAQQDKSGLPNDRFSAERPEGSISTLTIQRTEQRDSAMYRCASSSPGGSYEQYFGPGTRLTVT.